The rows below give T cell receptor beta chains drawn from one sample of a study of PD-L1 blockade in urothelial cancer. Method: immunoSEQ multiplex PCR; TCRdb's copy keeps in-frame clones and lacks some. The table lists approximately 110,000 clones, approximately 85% of them singletons. The sample in question was PBMCs, obtained around atezolizumab (anti-PD-L1) treatment. The source of these receptors is a man aged 45-60 years with urothelial cancer. The CDR3 runs from the conserved cysteine through the conserved F or W. Fields, in order: V gene, D gene, clone size, J gene, CDR3 protein, CDR3 DNA. A D gene is named only where the DNA matches it firmly. Only some rows state a clone size, as once, few, many or a class for expanded clones.

>TRBV28|TRBD1|NA|TRBJ2-7
CASSPGTGSSYEQYF
TGTGCCAGCAGCCCCGGGACAGGGAGCTCCTACGAGCAGTACTTC
>TRBV18|NA|NA|TRBJ2-1
CASSPPMGQQFF
TGTGCCAGCTCACCACCGATGGGGCAGCAGTTCTTC
>TRBV6-6|NA|NA|TRBJ1-3
CASRPGTGSGNTIYF
TGTGCCAGCAGACCCGGAACGGGTAGTGGAAACACCATATATTTT
>TRBV5-1|NA|NA|TRBJ1-1
CASSLAVNTEAFF
TGCGCCAGCAGCTTGGCCGTGAACACTGAAGCTTTCTTT
>TRBV5-5|TRBD1|NA|TRBJ2-7
CASSPRDRGYSNEQYF
TGTGCCAGCAGTCCCCGGGACAGGGGGTATTCAAACGAGCAGTACTTC
>TRBV19|TRBD1|NA|TRBJ1-5
CASSVGTGLHQPQHF
TGTGCCAGTAGCGTCGGGACAGGCCTTCATCAGCCCCAGCATTTT
>TRBV15|TRBD2|NA|TRBJ2-7
CATSTGTRAYEQYF
TGTGCCACCAGCACCGGGACTAGAGCCTACGAGCAGTACTTC
>TRBV14|TRBD1|NA|TRBJ1-1
CASSQRVTGKGEAFF
TGTGCCAGCAGCCAAAGGGTGACAGGGAAAGGTGAAGCTTTCTTT
>TRBV9|NA|NA|TRBJ1-2
CASSPDSANYGYTF
TGTGCCAGCAGCCCTGACAGTGCTAACTATGGCTACACCTTC
>TRBV27|TRBD1|NA|TRBJ1-5
CASSPDRVDSNQPQHF
TGTGCCAGCAGTCCCGACAGGGTAGATAGCAATCAGCCCCAGCATTTT
>TRBV9|NA|NA|TRBJ1-1
CASSVRGSEAFF
TGTGCCAGCAGCGTTAGGGGATCTGAAGCTTTCTTT
>TRBV10-2|TRBD2|NA|TRBJ2-7
CASSESKGTSGGDDF
TGCGCCAGCAGTGAGTCGAAAGGGACTAGCGGGGGGGATGACTTC
>TRBV28|NA|NA|TRBJ1-2
CASSFFRGSYGYTF
TGTGCCAGCAGTTTCTTCAGGGGTTCTTATGGCTACACCTTC
>TRBV7-9|TRBD2|NA|TRBJ2-5
CASSISGAQYF
TGTGCCAGCAGCATAAGCGGGGCCCAGTACTTC
>TRBV5-5|TRBD2|NA|TRBJ2-3
CASSQLAGDQDTQYF
TGTGCCAGCAGTCAACTAGCGGGAGATCAAGATACGCAGTATTTT
>TRBV27|TRBD1|NA|TRBJ1-2
CASSFLPTGANYGYTF
TGTGCCAGCAGTTTTCTTCCGACAGGGGCTAACTATGGCTACACCTTC
>TRBV5-8|TRBD1|NA|TRBJ1-4
CASSYYLTGVGHEKLFF
TGTGCCAGCAGCTACTACCTGACAGGGGTGGGTCATGAAAAACTGTTTTTT
>TRBV10-3|TRBD2|NA|TRBJ2-1
CAVSWRESDEQFF
TGTGCCGTTAGTTGGCGGGAGTCGGATGAGCAGTTCTTC
>TRBV5-4|TRBD1|few|TRBJ2-7
CASSLTGDSYEQYF
TGTGCCAGCAGCCTCACAGGGGACTCCTACGAGCAGTACTTC
>TRBV7-6|TRBD1|NA|TRBJ2-1
CASSPFRDRGLNEQFF
TGTGCCAGCAGCCCGTTCCGGGACAGGGGGCTTAATGAGCAGTTCTTC
>TRBV27|TRBD1|NA|TRBJ1-1
CASSLEGPTGEGFF
TGTGCCAGCAGTTTAGAAGGGCCGACAGGGGAGGGTTTCTTT
>TRBV10-1|NA|few|TRBJ2-1
CASSESHGHEQFF
TGCGCCAGCAGTGAGTCCCACGGTCATGAGCAGTTCTTC
>TRBV19|NA|NA|TRBJ2-3
CASSMVTGRSTDTQYF
TGTGCCAGTAGTATGGTGACAGGGAGGTCAACAGATACGCAGTATTTT
>TRBV18|NA|many|TRBJ2-7
CASSPAGYFYEQYF
TGTGCCAGCTCACCGGCAGGGTACTTCTACGAGCAGTACTTC
>TRBV28|TRBD2|NA|TRBJ2-1
CASTPGGPYNEQFF
TGTGCCAGCACCCCGGGGGGGCCCTACAATGAGCAGTTCTTC
>TRBV30|NA|few|TRBJ2-5
CAWDDDAGQETQYF
TGTGCCTGGGACGATGATGCGGGGCAAGAGACCCAGTACTTC
>TRBV9|NA|few|TRBJ1-1
CASSVEPRNTEAFF
TGTGCCAGCAGCGTAGAGCCCCGGAACACTGAAGCTTTCTTT
>TRBV5-1|TRBD2|NA|TRBJ2-7
CASRTSGSSYEQYF
TGCGCCAGCCGTACTAGCGGGAGCTCCTACGAGCAGTACTTC
>TRBV25-1|TRBD1|NA|TRBJ1-1
CASSELGQGNTEAFF
TGTGCCAGCAGTGAACTGGGACAGGGTAACACTGAAGCTTTCTTT
>TRBV7-9|NA|NA|TRBJ2-1
CASSLGGAYDEQFF
TGTGCCAGCAGCTTAGGCGGGGCCTACGATGAGCAGTTCTTC
>TRBV30|TRBD2|NA|TRBJ2-5
CAWQRGGTAQETQYF
TGTGCCTGGCAACGGGGGGGGACCGCTCAAGAGACCCAGTACTTC
>TRBV7-9|NA|NA|TRBJ2-7
CASSFGKNLIYEQYF
TGTGCCAGCAGCTTTGGCAAGAACCTGATCTACGAGCAGTACTTC
>TRBV6-1|NA|NA|TRBJ1-1
CASRDSRNTEAFF
TGTGCCAGCAGAGACAGCAGGAACACTGAAGCTTTCTTT
>TRBV19|TRBD2|NA|TRBJ2-1
CASSTLAGGRNEQFF
TGTGCCAGTAGTACGCTAGCGGGAGGGAGGAATGAGCAGTTCTTC
>TRBV14|TRBD1|NA|TRBJ2-5
CASSRWTGGGETQYF
TGTGCCAGCAGCCGCTGGACAGGGGGCGGTGAGACCCAGTACTTC
>TRBV7-3|NA|NA|TRBJ2-5
CASSPRRGETQYF
TGTGCCAGCAGCCCCCGAAGAGGAGAGACCCAGTACTTC
>TRBV7-6|TRBD2|NA|TRBJ2-1
CASSLKFGGTNNEQFF
TGTGCCAGCAGCTTGAAATTTGGGGGGACTAACAATGAGCAGTTCTTC